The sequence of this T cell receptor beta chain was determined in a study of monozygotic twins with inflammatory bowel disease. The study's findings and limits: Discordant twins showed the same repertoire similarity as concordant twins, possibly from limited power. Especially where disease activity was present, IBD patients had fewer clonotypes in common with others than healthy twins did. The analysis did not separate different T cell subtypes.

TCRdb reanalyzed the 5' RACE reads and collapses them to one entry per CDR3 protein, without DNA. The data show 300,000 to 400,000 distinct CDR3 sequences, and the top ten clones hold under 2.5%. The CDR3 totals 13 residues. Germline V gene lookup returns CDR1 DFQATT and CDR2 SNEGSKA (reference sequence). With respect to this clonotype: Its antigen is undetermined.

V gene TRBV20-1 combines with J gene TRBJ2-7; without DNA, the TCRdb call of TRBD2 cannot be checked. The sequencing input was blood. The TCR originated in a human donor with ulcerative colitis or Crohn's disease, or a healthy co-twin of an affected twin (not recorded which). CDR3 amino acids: CSARYPDTYEQYF.